These 9 T cell receptor beta chains were sequenced from one sample in a study of CD8+ T cells in alopecia areata. Sequencing used cDNA as its template, made by extracting RNA and reverse transcribing it. TCRdb keeps only in-frame clones here, not all; method: immunoSEQ multiplex PCR. This repertoire shows hundreds of thousands of clones, approximately 61% found once; its top ten account for 1% to 1.5%. The sample consisted of CD4+ T cells sorted from blood, taken at week 0. These receptors came from a human donor with alopecia areata.

The CDR3 nucleotides are TGTGCCAGCAGCGTAGATCTGGGAAACCAAGAGACCCAGTACTTC. This codes for CASSVDLGNQETQYF. The chain is built from TRBV9 and TRBJ2-5, with D unclear. The germline V and J ends were trimmed by 0 bases and 0 bases, with 9 bases remaining between them. The germline CDR1 and CDR2 sequences are SGDLS and YYNGEE. The CDR3 is 15 amino acids.

This chain links TRBV9 with TRBJ2-1; D assignment may be TRBD1 or TRBD2 (5 bases each). The CDR3 has 15 amino acids. V was pared by 0 bases and J by 4 bases, with 11 bases between. Germline CDR1 SGDLS, CDR2 YYNGEE. The CDR3 here is CASSVAGDLYNEQFF. For the CDR3, the DNA is TGTGCCAGCAGCGTAGCTGGGGACCTTTACAATGAGCAGTTCTTC.

This rearrangement joins TRBV4-3 to TRBJ2-2; 9 positions agree with TRBD1. Per germline, CDR1 LGHNA and CDR2 YSLEER. J lost 4 bases, V lost 0 bases, and 12 bases had no gene match. The CDR3 sequence is 19 residues long. The CDR3 DNA reads TGCGCCAGCAGCCAAGATGGGGGACAGGGAGGCCTGAGCACCGGGGAGCTGTTTTTT. Its translation is CASSQDGGQGGLSTGELFF.

The rearrangement uses TRBV27 and TRBJ2-1; 7 nucleotides match TRBD1. Germline V gene lookup returns CDR1 MNHEY and CDR2 SMNVEV (reference sequence). J was trimmed by 1 base and V by 6 bases; bases with no gene match: 12. The CDR3 covers 17 residues. The CDR3 DNA reads TGTGCCAGCAGACCGGGACAGTCTCCGGAATCCTACAATGAGCAGTTCTTC. It translates to CASRPGQSPESYNEQFF.

The chain couples TRBV5-4 to TRBJ2-5, with TRBD2 identical over 13 bases. The ends lost 6 bases at V and 2 bases at J; junction bases unmatched: 4. The CDR3 has 15 amino acids. The germline CDR1 and CDR2 sequences are SGHNT and YYREEE (reference sequence). This chain's CDR3 is CASTRLAGGQETQYF. The CDR3 nucleotides read TGTGCCAGCACCCGACTAGCGGGGGGACAAGAGACCCAGTACTTC.

The chain links TRBV29-1 to TRBJ1-2; 12 bases map to TRBD1. The CDR3 has 14 amino acids. J was trimmed by 8 bases and V by 6 bases; bases with no gene match: 10. CDR1 is SQVTM and CDR2 is ANQGSEA in the germline V gene. Written as DNA, the CDR3 is TGCAGCGTGACCCCCGGGACAGGGGGCCGCGGCTACACCTTC. Its protein is CSVTPGTGGRGYTF.

The rearrangement joins TRBV29-1 to TRBJ1-2; no clear D gene. Trimming took 7 bases from V and 0 from J, leaving 9 bases between them. This CDR3 spans 12 amino acids. Per germline, CDR1 SQVTM and CDR2 ANQGSEA. CDR3 region: CSALRANYGYTF. CDR3 bases: TGCAGCGCCCTAAGAGCTAACTATGGCTACACCTTC.

The chain has TRBV30 and TRBJ1-2; no clear D. V was cut by 5 bases and J by 2 bases, with 15 bases left in between. The CDR3 has 14 amino acids. Germline V gene data show CDR1 as GTSNPN and CDR2 as SVGIG (reference sequence). The CDR3 coding sequence is TGTGCCTGGGCAACCTTCCCGGTGAACTATGGCTACACCTTC. It specifies CAWATFPVNYGYTF.

This chain joins TRBV11-1 and TRBJ2-5; 12 bases agree with TRBD2. The ends lost 1 base at V and 4 bases at J; junction bases unmatched: 4. In germline, CDR1 is SGHAT, CDR2 FQDESV (reference sequence). This CDR3 contains 16 residues. CDR3: CASSLGLAGGSETQYF. DNA of the CDR3: TGTGCCAGCAGCTTAGGGCTAGCGGGGGGGTCAGAGACCCAGTACTTC.